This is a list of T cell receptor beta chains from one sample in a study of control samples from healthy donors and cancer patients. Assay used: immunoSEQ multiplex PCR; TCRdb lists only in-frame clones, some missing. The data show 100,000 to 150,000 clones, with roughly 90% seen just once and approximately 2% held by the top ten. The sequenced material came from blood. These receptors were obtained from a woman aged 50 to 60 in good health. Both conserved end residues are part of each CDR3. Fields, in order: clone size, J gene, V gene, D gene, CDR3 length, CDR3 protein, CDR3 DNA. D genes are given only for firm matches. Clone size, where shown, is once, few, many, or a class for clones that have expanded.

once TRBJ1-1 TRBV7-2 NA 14 CASSRGTRSTEAFF TGTGCCAGCAGCAGAGGGACGCGGAGCACTGAAGCTTTCTTT
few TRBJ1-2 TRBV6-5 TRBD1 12 CASSTGDRGYTF TGTGCCAGCAGCACAGGGGATCGCGGCTACACCTTC
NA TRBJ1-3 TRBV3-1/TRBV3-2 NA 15 CASSPTGFLGNTIYF TGTGCCAGCAGCCCAACAGGGTTTTTGGGAAACACCATATATTTT
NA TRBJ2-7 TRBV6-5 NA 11 CAVKGRYEQYF TGTGCCGTAAAGGGCCGCTACGAGCAGTACTTC
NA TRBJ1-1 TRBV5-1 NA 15 CASSLNPGPNTEAFF TGCGCCAGCAGCTTGAACCCCGGCCCAAACACTGAAGCTTTCTTT
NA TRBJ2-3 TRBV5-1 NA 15 CASSWLGLNTDTQYF TGCGCCAGCAGCTGGCTCGGATTAAACACAGATACGCAGTATTTT
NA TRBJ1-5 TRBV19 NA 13 CASRQTQSQPQHF TGTGCCAGCAGACAGACACAATCACAGCCCCAGCATTTT
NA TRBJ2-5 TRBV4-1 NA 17 CASSQPTVSSHQETQYF TGCGCCAGCAGCCAGCCGACCGTATCGTCCCACCAAGAGACCCAGTACTTC
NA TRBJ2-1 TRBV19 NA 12 CASSSTGNEQFF TGTGCCAGTAGTTCTACGGGCAATGAGCAGTTCTTC
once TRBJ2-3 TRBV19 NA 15 CASSIATGSTDTQYF TGTGCCAGTAGTATAGCGACAGGAAGCACAGATACGCAGTATTTT
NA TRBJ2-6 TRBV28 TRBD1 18 CAITGTGALLSGANVLTF TGTGCCATCACAGGGACAGGGGCACTTCTCTCTGGGGCCAACGTCCTGACTTTC
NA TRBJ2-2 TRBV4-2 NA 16 CATRPGGVANTGELFF TGTGCCACCCGCCCCGGCGGGGTCGCGAACACCGGGGAGCTGTTTTTT
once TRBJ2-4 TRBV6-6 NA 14 CASSVGVAKNIQYF TGTGCCAGCAGTGTTGGTGTAGCCAAAAACATTCAGTACTTC
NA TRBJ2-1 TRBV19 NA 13 CASTHRENNEQFF TGTGCCAGTACCCACAGGGAGAACAATGAGCAGTTCTTC
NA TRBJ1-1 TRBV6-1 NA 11 CASSEQGIAFF TGTGCCAGCAGTGAACAGGGTATAGCTTTCTTT
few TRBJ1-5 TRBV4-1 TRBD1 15 CASSPTGQWDQPQHF TGCGCCAGCAGCCCGACAGGGCAGTGGGATCAGCCCCAGCATTTT
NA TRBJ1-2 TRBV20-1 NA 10 CSARVYGYTF TGCAGTGCTAGAGTCTATGGCTACACCTTC
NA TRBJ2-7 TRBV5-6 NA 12 CASSANNYEQYF TGTGCCAGCAGCGCCAACAACTACGAGCAGTACTTC
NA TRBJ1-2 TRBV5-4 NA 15 CASSVGTDLAYGYTF TGTGCCAGCAGCGTTGGGACGGACCTTGCCTATGGCTACACCTTC
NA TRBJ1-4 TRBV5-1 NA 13 CASMSILGEKLFF TGCGCCAGCATGTCGATTCTCGGTGAAAAACTGTTTTTT
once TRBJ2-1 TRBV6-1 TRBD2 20 CASSEYWLAGGPRSYNEQFF TGTGCCAGCAGTGAATATTGGCTAGCGGGAGGGCCTCGCTCCTACAATGAGCAGTTCTTC
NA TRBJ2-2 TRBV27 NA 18 CASSSSGLGSPNTGELFF TGTGCCAGCAGTTCCTCGGGACTGGGCAGCCCGAACACCGGGGAGCTGTTTTTT
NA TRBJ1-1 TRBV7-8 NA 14 CASRPDELNTEAFF TGTGCCAGCAGACCGGACGAACTGAACACTGAAGCTTTCTTT
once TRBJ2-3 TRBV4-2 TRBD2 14 CASASGRDTDTQYF TGTGCCAGCGCTAGCGGGAGGGACACAGATACGCAGTATTTT
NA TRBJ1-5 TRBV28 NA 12 CASTTSGQPQHF TGTGCCAGCACGACGTCCGGGCAGCCCCAGCATTTT
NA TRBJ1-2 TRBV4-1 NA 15 CASSQDLRVGYGYTF TGCGCCAGCAGCCAAGATCTCCGGGTAGGCTATGGCTACACCTTC
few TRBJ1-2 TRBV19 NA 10 CARYRYGYTF TGTGCCAGGTACAGGTATGGCTACACCTTC
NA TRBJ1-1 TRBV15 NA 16 CATSGGHTVMNTEAFF TGTGCCACCAGCGGGGGGCATACGGTGATGAACACTGAAGCTTTCTTT
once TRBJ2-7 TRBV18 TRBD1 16 CASSPPLVQGAREQYF TGTGCCAGCTCACCACCGCTCGTTCAGGGGGCGCGCGAGCAGTACTTC
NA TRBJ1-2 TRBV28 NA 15 CASSFQLGVMGGYTF TGTGCCAGCAGTTTCCAACTTGGGGTGATGGGGGGCTACACCTTC
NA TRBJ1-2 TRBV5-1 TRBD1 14 CASRPEQGGNGYTF TGCGCCAGCAGACCTGAGCAGGGGGGGAATGGCTACACCTTC
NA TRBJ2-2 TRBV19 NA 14 CASRGVLGAGELFF TGTGCCAGTCGTGGGGTTTTGGGGGCCGGGGAGCTGTTTTTT
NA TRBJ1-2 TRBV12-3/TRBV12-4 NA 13 CASSSDGNYGYTF TGTGCCAGCAGCTCGGACGGGAACTATGGCTACACCTTC
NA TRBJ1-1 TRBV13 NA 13 CASSSGLIIGAFF TGTGCCAGCAGCTCCGGACTCATTATTGGAGCTTTCTTT
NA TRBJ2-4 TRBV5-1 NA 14 CASSLFDAKNIQYF TGCGCCAGCAGCTTGTTCGACGCCAAAAACATTCAGTACTTC
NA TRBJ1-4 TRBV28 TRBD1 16 CASSPGGQGSNEKLFF TGTGCCAGCAGTCCAGGAGGACAGGGGTCCAATGAAAAACTGTTTTTT
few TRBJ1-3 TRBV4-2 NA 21 CASSQEIPGPGRLSSGNTIYF TGTGCCAGCAGCCAAGAAATACCGGGCCCAGGGCGATTATCTTCTGGAAACACCATATATTTT
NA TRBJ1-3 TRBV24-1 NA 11 CATSSGNTIYF TGTGCCACCAGTTCTGGAAACACCATATATTTT
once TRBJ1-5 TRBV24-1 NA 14 CATSDPGRGQPQHF TGTGCCACCAGTGATCCGGGACGGGGTCAGCCCCAGCATTTT
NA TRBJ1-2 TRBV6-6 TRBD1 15 CASSSPRTGVHGYTF TGTGCCAGCAGTTCACCTCGAACAGGGGTACATGGCTACACCTTC
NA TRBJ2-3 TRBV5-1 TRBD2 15 CASSLGGGEADTQYF TGCGCCAGCAGCTTAGGCGGGGGAGAGGCAGATACGCAGTATTTT